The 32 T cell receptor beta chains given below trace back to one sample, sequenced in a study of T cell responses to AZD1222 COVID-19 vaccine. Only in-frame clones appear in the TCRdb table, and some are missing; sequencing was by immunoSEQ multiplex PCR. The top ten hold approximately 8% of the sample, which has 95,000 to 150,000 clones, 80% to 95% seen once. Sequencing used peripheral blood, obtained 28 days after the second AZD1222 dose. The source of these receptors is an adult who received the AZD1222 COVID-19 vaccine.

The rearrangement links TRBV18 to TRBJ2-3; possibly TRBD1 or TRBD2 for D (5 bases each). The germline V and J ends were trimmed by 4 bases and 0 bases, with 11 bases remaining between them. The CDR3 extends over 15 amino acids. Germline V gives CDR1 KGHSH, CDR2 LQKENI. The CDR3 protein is CASSQPRGSTDTQYF. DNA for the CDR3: TGTGCCAGCTCACAACCGAGGGGAAGCACAGATACGCAGTATTTT.

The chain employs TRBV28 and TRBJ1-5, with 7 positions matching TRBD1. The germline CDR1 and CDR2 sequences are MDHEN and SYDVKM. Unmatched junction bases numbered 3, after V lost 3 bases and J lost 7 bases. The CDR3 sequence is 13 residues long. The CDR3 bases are TGTGCCAGCAGTTTGACAGGGTTACAGCCCCAGCATTTT. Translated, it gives CASSLTGLQPQHF.

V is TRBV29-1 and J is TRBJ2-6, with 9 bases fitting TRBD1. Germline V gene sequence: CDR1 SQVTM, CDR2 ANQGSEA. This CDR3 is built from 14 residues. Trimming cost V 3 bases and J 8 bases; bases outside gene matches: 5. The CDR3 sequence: CSVEWDREPNVLTF. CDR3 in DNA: TGCAGCGTTGAGTGGGACAGGGAGCCCAACGTCCTGACTTTC. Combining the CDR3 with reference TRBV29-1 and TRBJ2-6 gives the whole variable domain SAVISQKPSRDICQRGTSLTIQCQVDSQVTMMFWYRQQPGQSLTLIATANQGSEATYESGFVIDKFPISRPNLTFSTLTVSNMSPEDSSIYLCSVEWDREPNVLTFGAGSRLTVL.

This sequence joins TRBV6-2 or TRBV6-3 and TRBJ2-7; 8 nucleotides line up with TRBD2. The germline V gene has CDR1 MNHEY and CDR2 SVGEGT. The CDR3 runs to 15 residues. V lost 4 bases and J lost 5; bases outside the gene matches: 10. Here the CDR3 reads CASSSPGSGIDEQYF. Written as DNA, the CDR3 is TGTGCCAGCAGTTCCCCGGGTAGCGGGATTGACGAGCAGTACTTC.

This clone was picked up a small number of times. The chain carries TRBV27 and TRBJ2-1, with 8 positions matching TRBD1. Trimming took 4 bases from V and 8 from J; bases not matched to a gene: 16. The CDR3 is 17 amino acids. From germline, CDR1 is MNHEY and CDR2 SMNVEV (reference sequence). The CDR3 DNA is TGTGCCAGCAGTTCAAGACAGGGGAGAGGGGGTTTGGATGAGCAGTTCTTC. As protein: CASSSRQGRGGLDEQFF.

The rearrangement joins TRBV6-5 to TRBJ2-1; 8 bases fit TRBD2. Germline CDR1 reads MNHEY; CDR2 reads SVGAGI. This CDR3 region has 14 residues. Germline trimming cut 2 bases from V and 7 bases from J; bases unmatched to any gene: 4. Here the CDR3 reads CASSYARGRNEQFF. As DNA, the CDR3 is TGTGCCAGCAGTTACGCCCGCGGGAGGAATGAGCAGTTCTTC.

The CDR3 bases are TGTGCCAGCAGCCGCGACCGGCGAAACACCGGGGAGCTGTTTTTT. Its translation is CASSRDRRNTGELFF. The chain is built from TRBV27 and TRBJ2-2; unclear D gene. The CDR3 loop spans 15 amino acids. Trimming took 6 bases from V and 2 from J, leaving 13 bases between them. Germline V CDR1 and CDR2: MNHEY, SMNVEV (reference sequence).

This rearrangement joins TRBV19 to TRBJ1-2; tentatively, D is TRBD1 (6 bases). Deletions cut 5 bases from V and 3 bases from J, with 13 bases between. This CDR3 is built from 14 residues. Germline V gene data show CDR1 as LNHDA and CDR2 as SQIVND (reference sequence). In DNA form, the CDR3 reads TGTGCCAGTAGTTCTACAGGGTGGGACTATGGCTACACCTTC. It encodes CASSSTGWDYGYTF.

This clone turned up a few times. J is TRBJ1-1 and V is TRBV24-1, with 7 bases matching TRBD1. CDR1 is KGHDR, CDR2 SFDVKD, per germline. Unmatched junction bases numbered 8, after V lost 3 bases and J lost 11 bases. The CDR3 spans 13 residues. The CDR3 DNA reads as TGTGCCACCAGTGATCCGAGAGGCAGGGGGGCTTTCTTT. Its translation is CATSDPRGRGAFF.

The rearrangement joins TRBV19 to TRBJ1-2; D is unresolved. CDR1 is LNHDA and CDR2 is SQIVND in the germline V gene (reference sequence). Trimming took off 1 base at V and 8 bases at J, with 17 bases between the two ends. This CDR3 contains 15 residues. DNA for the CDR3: TGTGCCAGTAGTATAGCCGGGCCGGCGGGGTTCGGCTACACCTTC. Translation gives CASSIAGPAGFGYTF.

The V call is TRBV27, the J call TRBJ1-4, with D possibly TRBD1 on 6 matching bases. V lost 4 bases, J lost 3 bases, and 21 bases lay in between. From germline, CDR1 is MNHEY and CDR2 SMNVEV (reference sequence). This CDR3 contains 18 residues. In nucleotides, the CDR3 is TGTGCCAGCAGTTCAAACCAACCAAAACAGGGTCCTAATGAAAAACTGTTTTTT. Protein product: CASSSNQPKQGPNEKLFF. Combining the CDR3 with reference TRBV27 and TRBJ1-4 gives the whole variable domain EAQVTQNPRYLITVTGKKLTVTCSQNMNHEYMSWYRQDPGLGLRQIYYSMNVEVTDKGDVPEGYKVSRKEKRNFPLILESPSPNQTSLYFCASSSNQPKQGPNEKLFFGSGTQLSVL.

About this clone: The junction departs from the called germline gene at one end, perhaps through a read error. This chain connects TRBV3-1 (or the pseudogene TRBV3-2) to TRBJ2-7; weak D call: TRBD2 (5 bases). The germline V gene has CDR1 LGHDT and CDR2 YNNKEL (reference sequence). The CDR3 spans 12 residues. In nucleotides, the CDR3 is TGTGCCAGCAGCCAAAGTCCCTCGGGGTTCGACTTC. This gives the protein CASSQSPSGFDF.

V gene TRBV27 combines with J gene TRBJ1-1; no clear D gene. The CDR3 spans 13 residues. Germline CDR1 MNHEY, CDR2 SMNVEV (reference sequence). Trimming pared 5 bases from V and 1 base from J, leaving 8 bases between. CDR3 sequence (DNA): TGTGCCAGCAGTGCGAGGAGGAACACTGAAGCTTTCTTT. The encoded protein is CASSARRNTEAFF.

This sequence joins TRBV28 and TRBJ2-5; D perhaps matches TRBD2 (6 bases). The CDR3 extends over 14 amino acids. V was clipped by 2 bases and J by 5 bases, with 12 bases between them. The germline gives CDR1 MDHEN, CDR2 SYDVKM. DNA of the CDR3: TGTGCCAGCAGTTTACTGGGGGGAGAGGAGACCCAGTACTTC. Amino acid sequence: CASSLLGGEETQYF.

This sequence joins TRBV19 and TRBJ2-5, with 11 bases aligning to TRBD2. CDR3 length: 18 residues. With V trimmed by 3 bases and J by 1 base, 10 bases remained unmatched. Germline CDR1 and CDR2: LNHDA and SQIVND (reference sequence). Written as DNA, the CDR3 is TGTGCCAGTAGTATCCCCGCCAGACTAGCGGGGACCCAAGAGACCCAGTACTTC. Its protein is CASSIPARLAGTQETQYF.

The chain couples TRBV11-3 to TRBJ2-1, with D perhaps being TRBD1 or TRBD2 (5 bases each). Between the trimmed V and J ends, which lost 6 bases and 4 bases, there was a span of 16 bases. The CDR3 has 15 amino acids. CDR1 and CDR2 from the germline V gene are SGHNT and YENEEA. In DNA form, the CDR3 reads TGTGCCAGCAGTTCGAGGGGCTACAATTACAATGAGCAGTTCTTC. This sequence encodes CASSSRGYNYNEQFF.

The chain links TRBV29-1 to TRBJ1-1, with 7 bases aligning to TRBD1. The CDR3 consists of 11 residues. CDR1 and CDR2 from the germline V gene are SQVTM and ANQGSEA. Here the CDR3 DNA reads TGCTCTTACAGGGGTGACACTGAAGCTTTCTTT. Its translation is CSYRGDTEAFF.

Here the CDR3 DNA reads TGCAGCGCCCGGACAGACAAAAACATTCAGTACTTC. This encodes CSARTDKNIQYF. The V and J genes are TRBV29-1 and TRBJ2-4, with D perhaps TRBD1 (6 bases). Germline V gives CDR1 SQVTM, CDR2 ANQGSEA. This CDR3 has 12 residues. Trimming took off 7 bases at V and 3 bases at J, with 10 bases between the two ends.

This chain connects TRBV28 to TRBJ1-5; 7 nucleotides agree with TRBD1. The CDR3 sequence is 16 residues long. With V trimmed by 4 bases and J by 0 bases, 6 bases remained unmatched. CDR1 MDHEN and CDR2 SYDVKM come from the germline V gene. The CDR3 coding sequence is TGTGCCAGCAGTTCAGGGACAGCCCTTAGCAATCAGCCCCAGCATTTT. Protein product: CASSSGTALSNQPQHF.

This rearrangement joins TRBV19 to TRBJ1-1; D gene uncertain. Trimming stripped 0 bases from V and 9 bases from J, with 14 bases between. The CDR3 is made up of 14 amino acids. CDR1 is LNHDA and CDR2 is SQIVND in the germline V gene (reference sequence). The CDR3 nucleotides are TGTGCCAGTAGTATAGATTGGCAATCAAGTCAAGCTTTCTTT. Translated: CASSIDWQSSQAFF.

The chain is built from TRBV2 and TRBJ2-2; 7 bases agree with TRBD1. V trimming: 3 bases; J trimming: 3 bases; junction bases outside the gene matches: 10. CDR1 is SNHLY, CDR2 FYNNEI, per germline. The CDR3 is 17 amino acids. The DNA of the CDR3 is TGTGCCAGCAGTGACTCCGAACAGGGGTTCGACACCGGGGAGCTGTTTTTT. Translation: CASSDSEQGFDTGELFF.

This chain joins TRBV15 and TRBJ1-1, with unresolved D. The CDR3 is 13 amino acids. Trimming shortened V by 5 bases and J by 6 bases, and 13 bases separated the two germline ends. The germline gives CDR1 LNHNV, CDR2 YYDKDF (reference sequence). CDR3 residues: CATSSPGKAEAFF. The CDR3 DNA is TGTGCCACCAGCTCCCCGGGAAAAGCTGAAGCTTTCTTT.

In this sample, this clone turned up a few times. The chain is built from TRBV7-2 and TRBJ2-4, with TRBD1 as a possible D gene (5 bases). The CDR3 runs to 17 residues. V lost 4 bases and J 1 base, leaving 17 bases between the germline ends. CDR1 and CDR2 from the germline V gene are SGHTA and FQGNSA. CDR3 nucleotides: TGTGCCAGCAGCTCACAGGCTGGGCGTACGGCCAAAAACATTCAGTACTTC. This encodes CASSSQAGRTAKNIQYF.

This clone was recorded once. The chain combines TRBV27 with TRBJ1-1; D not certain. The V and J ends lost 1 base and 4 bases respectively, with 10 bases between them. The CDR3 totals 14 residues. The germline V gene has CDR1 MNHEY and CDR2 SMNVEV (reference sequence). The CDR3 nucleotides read TGTGCCAGCAGTTTATTCGGGGTTGGCACTGAAGCTTTCTTT. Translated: CASSLFGVGTEAFF.

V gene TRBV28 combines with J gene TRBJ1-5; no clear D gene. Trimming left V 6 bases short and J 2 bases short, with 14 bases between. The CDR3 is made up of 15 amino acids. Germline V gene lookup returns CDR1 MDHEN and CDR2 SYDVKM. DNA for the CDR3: TGTGCCAGCAGCTGGCAGCCTGGGGGCAATCAGCCCCAGCATTTT. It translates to CASSWQPGGNQPQHF.

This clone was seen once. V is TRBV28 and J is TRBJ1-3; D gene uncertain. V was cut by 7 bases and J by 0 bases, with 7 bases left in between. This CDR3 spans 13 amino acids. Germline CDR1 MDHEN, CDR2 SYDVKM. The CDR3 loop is CASNYRSGNTIYF. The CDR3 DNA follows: TGTGCCAGCAACTACCGCTCTGGAAACACCATATATTTT.

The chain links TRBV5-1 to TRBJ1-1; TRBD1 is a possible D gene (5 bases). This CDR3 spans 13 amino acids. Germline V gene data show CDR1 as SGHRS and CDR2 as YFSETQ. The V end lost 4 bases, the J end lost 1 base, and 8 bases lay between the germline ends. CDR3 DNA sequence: TGCGCCAGCAGCCCAGGGACGAACACTGAAGCTTTCTTT. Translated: CASSPGTNTEAFF.

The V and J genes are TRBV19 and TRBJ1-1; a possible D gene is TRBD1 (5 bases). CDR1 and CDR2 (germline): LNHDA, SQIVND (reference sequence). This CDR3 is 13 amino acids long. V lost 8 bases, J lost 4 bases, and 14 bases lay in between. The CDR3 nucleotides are TGTGCCAGTCGGGAGGCTGGGGCCACTGAAGCTTTCTTT. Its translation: CASREAGATEAFF.

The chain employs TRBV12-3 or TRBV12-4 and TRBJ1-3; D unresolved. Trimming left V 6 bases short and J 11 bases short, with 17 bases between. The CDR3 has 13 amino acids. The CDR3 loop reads CASRFGEAAAIYF. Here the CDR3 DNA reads TGTGCCAGCAGATTCGGTGAGGCTGCGGCCATATATTTT.

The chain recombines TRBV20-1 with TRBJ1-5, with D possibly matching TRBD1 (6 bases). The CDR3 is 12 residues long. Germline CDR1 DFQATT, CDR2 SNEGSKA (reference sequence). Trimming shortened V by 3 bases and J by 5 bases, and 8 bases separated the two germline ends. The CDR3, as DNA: TGCAGTGCTAGTAAGGGGGATCAGCCCCAGCATTTT. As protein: CSASKGDQPQHF.

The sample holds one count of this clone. CDR3 nucleotides: TGTGCCAGCAGTTCTTGGGAGGGGAACACTGAAGCTTTCTTT. Its translation is CASSSWEGNTEAFF. The rearrangement joins TRBV25-1 to TRBJ1-1; D unclear. The germline gives CDR1 MGHDK, CDR2 SYGVNS. V was shortened by 5 bases and J by 1 base, with 11 bases between the two germline ends. This CDR3 comprises 14 residues.

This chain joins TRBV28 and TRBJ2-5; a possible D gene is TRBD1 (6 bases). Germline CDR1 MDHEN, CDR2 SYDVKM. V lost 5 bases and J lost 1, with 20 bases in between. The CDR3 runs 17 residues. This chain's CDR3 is CASSPRRPRQVQETQYF. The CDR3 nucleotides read TGTGCCAGCAGTCCCCGGCGTCCGCGACAGGTCCAAGAGACCCAGTACTTC.